This T cell receptor beta chain appears in the sequencing data of a study of response to subunit inactivated influenza vaccine. Study-level points and caveats: Authors suggested seasonal influenza vaccinations each recruit few new T cells.

TCRdb reprocessed the RT-PCR reads with MiXCR, giving one entry per CDR3 protein. Here the sample spans roughly 550,000 distinct CDR3 sequences, roughly 25% being singletons. This clonotype was detected ten times or more. The antigen is not known. The same data also contributed to another study, on T cells expressing NK-cell markers. As that study records: 5'RACE template switching with UMIs generated TCR beta cDNA. The study drew TCR beta repertoires from sorted CD3+CD56+NKG2C+, CD3+CD56+NKG2C- and CD3+CD56-NKG2C+ T cells. Of CD8+ T cells, about 1.0-8% belonged to dominant NKG2C+ clonotypes in several donors. The CD3+CD56-NKG2C+ fraction of four donors was likewise dominated by these clonotypes.

The sequence was obtained from a man aged 50-60 years who received an inactivated influenza vaccine. This specimen was CD4+ T cells sorted from PBMCs, taken approximately 13 days after vaccination.

The DNA of the CDR3 is TGCGCCAGCAGCCAAGGGCAAGGATTCGGGGGTGAAAAACTGTTTTTT. This gives the protein CASSQGQGFGGEKLFF. This chain joins TRBV4-3 and TRBJ1-4, with a weak D call TRBD1 (5 bases). The CDR3 covers 16 residues. Germline CDR1 LGHNA, CDR2 YSLEER. The V and J ends lost 1 base and 7 bases respectively, with 16 bases between them.